The clone carrying this T cell receptor beta chain was picked up a small number of times. Its antigen is still unknown. Sequencing used immunoSEQ multiplex PCR; TCRdb keeps in-frame clones, though not all of them. The repertoire consists of 20,000 to 25,000 clones, none detected only once. Cyclophosphamide on days +3 and +4 followed busulfan-fludarabine conditioning and a marrow graft. The sample is drawn from a study of T cells after posttransplantation cyclophosphamide. Study-level results: Donor CD8+ memory clones often dominated recipient blood repertoires at later times.

The CDR3 has 15 residues. Losses at the gene ends were 2 bases for V and 0 bases for J; bases not matched to a gene: 2. Germline V gene sequence: CDR1 MDHEN, CDR2 SYDVKM. Material: PBMCs, obtained after allogeneic stem cell transplant with posttransplant cyclophosphamide. The V gene is TRBV28, the J gene TRBJ2-3; 7 bases align to TRBD1. This sequence originates from a young adult male patient who received an allogeneic stem cell transplant from a related donor, was CMV-positive, and had no GVHD. Some T cells may have originated in the graft donor. The CDR3 loop is CASSLGTASTDTQYF. The CDR3 DNA reads TGTGCCAGCAGTTTAGGGACAGCTAGCACAGATACGCAGTATTTT. The full variable domain, rest sourced from reference TRBV28 and TRBJ2-3, is DVKVTQSSRYLVKRTGEKVFLECVQDMDHENMFWYRQDPGLGLRLIYFSYDVKMKEKGDIPEGYSVSREKKERFSLILESASTNQTSMYLCASSLGTASTDTQYFGPGTRLTVL.